Below, one T cell receptor beta chain is given with its context. The antigen is unknown. This entry is derived from a study of monozygotic twins with inflammatory bowel disease. Study results and limitations: Repertoire likeness was no different across concordant and discordant twins, perhaps owing to restricted power.

TCRdb reanalyzed the 5' RACE reads and collapses them to one entry per CDR3 protein, without DNA. In total, the table holds approximately 200,000 distinct CDR3 sequences. The germline gives CDR1 MNHEY, CDR2 SMNVEV (reference sequence). The CDR3 contains 13 residues. The V call is TRBV27, the J call TRBJ1-2; TCRdb's D call of TRBD1 is untestable without DNA. Sample: blood. This TCR was sampled from a human donor with ulcerative colitis or Crohn's disease, or a healthy co-twin of an affected twin (not recorded which). The CDR3 reads CASSPGQGFGYTF.